The 13 T cell receptor beta chains below come from one sample, sequenced in a study of T-cell memory formation after mild COVID-19. TCRdb itself ran the 5' RACE reads through MiXCR, one entry per CDR3 protein. The sample includes 500,000 to 550,000 distinct CDR3 sequences, roughly 20% of them seen just once. The sequenced material came from PBMCs or a T cell subset sorted from them (not recorded which). These receptors came from an adult woman who had mild COVID-19 (a few samples of this study predate the infection). Cell type and time point are not known.

V is TRBV4-1 and J is TRBJ1-5; D ambiguous. V was clipped by 0 bases and J by 6 bases, with 6 bases between them. The germline CDR1 and CDR2 sequences are MGHRA and YSYEKL. This CDR3 is built from 13 residues. The CDR3 bases are TGCGCCAGCAGCCAAGATCTGGCTCAGCCCCAGCATTTT. Translation: CASSQDLAQPQHF.

There are many counts of this clonotype. The rearrangement uses TRBV7-2 and TRBJ2-2, with D possibly being TRBD1 or TRBD2 (5 bases each). This CDR3 is built from 16 residues. The V gene's germline CDR1 is SGHTA and CDR2 FQGNSA. The V and J ends lost 2 bases and 4 bases respectively, with 14 bases between them. CDR3 DNA sequence: TGTGCCAGCAGCTTAAACGTTGGGACCCGCACCGGGGAGCTGTTTTTT. As protein: CASSLNVGTRTGELFF. The variable domain in full, with the rest retrieved from reference TRBV7-2 and TRBJ2-2, is GAGVSQSPSNKVTEKGKDVELRCDPISGHTALYWYRQSLGQGLEFLIYFQGNSAPDKSGLPSDRFSAERTGGSVSTLTIQRTQQEDSAVYLCASSLNVGTRTGELFFGEGSRLTVL.

This clonotype was observed a few times. The chain links TRBV7-9 to TRBJ1-1; D is uncertain. The CDR3 sequence is 15 residues long. V dropped 6 bases and J dropped 3 bases, with 17 bases sitting between them. Germline assignment: CDR1 SEHNR and CDR2 FQNEAQ (reference sequence). The CDR3 sequence: CASSSTGIVHTEAFF. The CDR3, as DNA: TGTGCCAGCAGTTCTACCGGGATCGTACACACTGAAGCTTTCTTT.

The rearrangement joins TRBV6-5 to TRBJ1-2, with 11 bases identical to TRBD1. The V gene end was trimmed by 0 bases and the J gene end by 3 bases; junction bases not matched to a gene: 12. The CDR3 length is 19 residues. The V gene's germline CDR1 is MNHEY and CDR2 SVGAGI. In nucleotides, the CDR3 is TGTGCCAGCAGTTACTCACCACGGACAGGGGGCGACGAGGACTATGGCTACACCTTC. Translating gives CASSYSPRTGGDEDYGYTF.

The gene calls are TRBV5-1 and TRBJ1-2, with 9 bases identical to TRBD1. CDR1 SGHRS and CDR2 YFSETQ come from the germline V gene. This CDR3 spans 15 amino acids. V was pared by 2 bases and J by 4 bases, with 6 bases of the junction left unmatched. The CDR3 nucleotides read TGCGCCAGCAGCTTTGGCACAGGGGGCTTCTATGGCTACACCTTC. Amino acid sequence: CASSFGTGGFYGYTF.

The rearrangement links TRBV7-8 to TRBJ2-7; TRBD2 matches at 7 bases. CDR3 length equals 12 residues. The ends lost 5 bases at V and 4 bases at J; junction bases unmatched: 2. From germline, CDR1 is SGHVS and CDR2 FQNEAQ. CDR3 sequence: CASSGGDYEQYF. The CDR3 DNA reads TGTGCCAGCAGCGGGGGGGATTACGAGCAGTACTTC.

V usage is TRBV20-1 and J usage is TRBJ1-1; D uncertain. This CDR3 has 13 amino acids. Germline CDR1 reads DFQATT; CDR2 reads SNEGSKA (reference sequence). V was shortened by 7 bases and J by 6 bases, with 18 bases between the two germline ends. The CDR3 region is CSVNPSGSPEAFF. The CDR3 DNA reads TGCAGTGTCAATCCATCCGGGAGTCCTGAAGCTTTCTTT.

J is TRBJ2-5 and V is TRBV24-1; D not resolved. The V and J ends lost 0 bases and 4 bases respectively, with 2 bases between them. CDR1 is KGHDR and CDR2 is SFDVKD in the germline V gene. The CDR3 extends over 12 amino acids. The CDR3 here is CATSDLAETQYF. CDR3 nucleotides: TGTGCCACCAGTGATTTGGCAGAGACCCAGTACTTC.

This chain connects TRBV20-1 to TRBJ1-1; D possibly corresponds to TRBD1 (6 bases). Trimming removed 6 bases at V and 3 bases at J, with 14 bases between. Germline CDR1 DFQATT, CDR2 SNEGSKA (reference sequence). The CDR3 totals 13 residues. DNA of the CDR3: TGCAGTGCCCCAGGGGCCTCGGACACTGAAGCTTTCTTT. This gives the protein CSAPGASDTEAFF.

This clonotype showed up just a few times. The J gene is TRBJ1-3, the V gene TRBV9; weak D call: TRBD1 (5 bases). The CDR3 covers 16 residues. The V gene's germline CDR1 is SGDLS and CDR2 YYNGEE. V lost 4 bases and J 0 bases, leaving 14 bases between the germline ends. CDR3 sequence (DNA): TGTGCCAGCAGCTCCAACGACAGAAACTCTGGAAACACCATATATTTT. Its translation is CASSSNDRNSGNTIYF.

The V gene is TRBV5-1, the J gene TRBJ2-3; tentatively, D is TRBD1 (6 bases). Per germline, CDR1 SGHRS and CDR2 YFSETQ. The CDR3 contains 13 residues. The V end was cut by 4 bases, the J end by 4 bases, with 10 bases between. DNA of the CDR3: TGCGCCAGCAGCCACCCAGGGGCAGATACGCAGTATTTT. This encodes CASSHPGADTQYF.

V gene TRBV20-1 combines with J gene TRBJ2-3; D possibly uses TRBD1 or TRBD2 (5 bases each). V was trimmed by 1 base and J by 2 bases, leaving 16 bases between them. The CDR3 spans 16 residues. In germline, CDR1 is DFQATT, CDR2 SNEGSKA (reference sequence). This chain's CDR3 is CSARVVSQGATDTQYF. CDR3 DNA sequence: TGCAGTGCTAGAGTCGTCAGCCAGGGAGCCACAGATACGCAGTATTTT.

This clonotype appeared a few times. CDR3 sequence reads: CASSIDPTGGSREKLFF. The CDR3 nucleotides read TGTGCCAGCAGCATAGATCCAACAGGGGGTTCGCGTGAAAAACTGTTTTTT. This chain uses TRBV7-8 with TRBJ1-4; 8 bases match TRBD1. J lost 7 bases, V lost 5 bases, and 15 bases had no gene match. The CDR3 loop spans 17 amino acids. Per the germline V gene, CDR1 is SGHVS and CDR2 is FQNEAQ.